The rows below give T cell receptor beta chains drawn from one sample of a study of cytomegalovirus exposure and HLA in healthy donors. Libraries were prepared by immunoSEQ multiplex PCR; TCRdb keeps only in-frame clonotypes and omits some of them. This sample carries 100,000 to 120,000 clones, approximately 94% of them seen once, and the ten largest clones take 0.67%. Material: PBMCs. These receptors were obtained from a woman between 18 and 30 years old in good health and CMV-seronegative. CDR3s include the opening cysteine and the closing phenylalanine or tryptophan. The order of the fields is clone size, CDR3 length, V gene, D gene, J gene, CDR3 protein, CDR3 DNA. D genes are given only for firm matches. A row's size may be missing; if present it is once, few, many or a size class.

>-|19|TRBV21-1|-|TRBJ2-7
CASSIRLAGGYRSSYEQYF
TGTGCCAGCAGCATCAGACTAGCGGGGGGCTACAGGAGCTCCTACGAGCAGTACTTC
>once|14|TRBV28|TRBD2|TRBJ2-3
CASFPGGSTDTQYF
TGTGCCAGCTTCCCCGGGGGGAGCACAGATACGCAGTATTTT
>-|15|TRBV6-6|-|TRBJ2-3
CASSYSTGYPDTQYF
TGTGCCAGCAGTTACTCGACGGGGTACCCAGATACGCAGTATTTT
>-|11|TRBV29-1|-|TRBJ1-2
CSVGADYGYTF
TGCAGCGTTGGGGCAGACTATGGCTACACCTTC
>-|15|TRBV19|-|TRBJ2-3
CASSTRTAHTDTQYF
TGTGCCAGTAGTACCAGGACAGCCCACACAGATACGCAGTATTTT
>-|14|TRBV5-1|TRBD2|TRBJ2-3
CASSLEGRADTQYF
TGCGCCAGCAGCCTGGAGGGGAGGGCAGATACGCAGTATTTT
>-|17|TRBV27|-|TRBJ2-7
CASSFGPPGTGSYEQYF
TGTGCCAGCAGTTTCGGCCCTCCCGGGACCGGGAGCTACGAGCAGTACTTC
>-|15|TRBV6-5|TRBD2|TRBJ2-1
CASSYLAGGYNEQFF
TGTGCCAGCAGTTACCTGGCGGGGGGCTACAATGAGCAGTTCTTC
>-|16|TRBV28|TRBD1|TRBJ2-7
CASTKPFPGQGYEQYF
TGTGCCAGCACCAAGCCCTTTCCGGGACAGGGATACGAGCAGTACTTC
>-|17|TRBV11-2|TRBD2|TRBJ2-3
CASSIGASGGHTDTQYF
TGTGCCAGCAGCATCGGGGCTAGCGGGGGCCACACAGATACGCAGTATTTT
>-|17|TRBV9|TRBD2|TRBJ2-3
CASSPQAGVLARDTQYF
TGTGCCAGCAGCCCCCAGGCGGGGGTACTGGCGCGAGATACGCAGTATTTT
>-|14|TRBV6-1|-|TRBJ1-5
CASTKGWGDQPQHF
TGTGCCAGCACCAAGGGTTGGGGAGATCAGCCCCAGCATTTT
>-|13|TRBV30|TRBD1|TRBJ2-7
CAWTTGGIGGQYF
TGTGCCTGGACGACAGGGGGGATTGGGGGGCAGTACTTC
>-|13|TRBV19|-|TRBJ1-5
CASRGGGEQPQHF
TGTGCCAGTAGAGGGGGGGGTGAACAGCCCCAGCATTTT
>-|14|TRBV5-1|TRBD1|TRBJ1-1
CASSSGTGGTEAFF
TGCGCCAGCAGTTCCGGGACAGGGGGCACTGAAGCTTTCTTT
>-|16|TRBV5-1|TRBD1|TRBJ1-5
CASSHIRDRFNQPQHF
TGCGCCAGCAGCCACATCCGGGACAGGTTCAATCAGCCCCAGCATTTT
>-|15|TRBV19|TRBD2|TRBJ2-2
CASTLGRANTGELFF
TGTGCCAGTACCCTGGGGAGGGCGAACACCGGGGAGCTGTTTTTT
>-|15|TRBV30|TRBD1|TRBJ1-3
CAWSKIGTGGNTIYF
TGTGCCTGGAGTAAGATTGGGACAGGGGGTAACACCATATATTTT
>-|15|TRBV9|TRBD1|TRBJ2-2
CASSPQTGASGELFF
TGTGCCAGCAGCCCCCAGACAGGGGCATCCGGGGAGCTGTTTTTT
>-|15|TRBV5-1|TRBD2|TRBJ2-1
CASSLAERGSYEQFF
TGCGCCAGCAGCTTGGCCGAGCGGGGGAGTTATGAGCAGTTCTTC
>-|15|TRBV28|-|TRBJ1-1
CASSSPGHMNTEAFF
TGTGCCAGCAGTTCACCGGGACACATGAACACTGAAGCTTTCTTT
>few|13|TRBV2|TRBD1|TRBJ1-2
CASMGQGLWGYTF
TGTGCCAGCATGGGACAGGGTTTGTGGGGCTACACCTTC
>-|17|TRBV5-4|TRBD2|TRBJ2-3
CASSPGTSGFSTDTQYF
TGTGCCAGCAGCCCTGGGACTAGCGGGTTTAGCACAGATACGCAGTATTTT
>-|16|TRBV5-1|TRBD2|TRBJ2-3
CASSATSGGGTDTQYF
TGCGCCAGCAGCGCGACTAGCGGGGGAGGGACAGATACGCAGTATTTT
>-|14|TRBV30|-|TRBJ2-1
CAWSVAGNYNEQFF
TGTGCCTGGAGTGTGGCAGGAAATTACAATGAGCAGTTCTTC
>-|13|TRBV2|-|TRBJ2-1
CASLPDRSNEQFF
TGTGCCAGCCTACCGGACAGAAGCAATGAGCAGTTCTTC
>-|15|TRBV25-1|TRBD1|TRBJ2-2
CASSGPGQGDGELFF
TGTGCCAGCAGTGGGCCGGGACAGGGGGACGGGGAGCTGTTTTTT
>-|17|TRBV14|TRBD2|TRBJ2-7
CASSQLAGFRGSYEQYF
TGTGCCAGCAGCCAACTAGCGGGGTTCCGTGGCTCCTACGAGCAGTACTTC
>-|15|TRBV27|-|TRBJ1-1
CASSTRQERDTEAFF
TGTGCCAGCAGTACACGACAGGAAAGGGACACTGAAGCTTTCTTT
>-|15|TRBV2|TRBD1|TRBJ1-2
CASRRPGQPAGGYTF
TGTGCCAGCAGGAGACCGGGACAGCCCGCGGGTGGCTACACCTTC
>-|16|TRBV19|-|TRBJ2-3
CASSSRWGKSTDTQYF
TGTGCCAGTAGTTCAAGATGGGGCAAGAGCACAGATACGCAGTATTTT
>-|13|TRBV27|TRBD1|TRBJ2-7
CASSFTGGREQYF
TGTGCCAGCAGTTTTACAGGGGGGCGGGAGCAGTACTTC
>-|15|TRBV5-5|-|TRBJ2-7
CASSRSYAGSYEQYF
TGTGCCAGCAGCCGTTCTTACGCAGGGTCCTACGAGCAGTACTTC
>-|12|TRBV19|-|TRBJ1-2
CASTMGVYGYTF
TGTGCCAGTACCATGGGAGTCTATGGCTACACCTTC
>-|15|TRBV9|-|TRBJ1-4
CASSVDRQLNEKLFF
TGTGCCAGCAGCGTAGATAGACAGCTTAATGAAAAACTGTTTTTT
>-|17|TRBV28|TRBD1|TRBJ1-5
CASKGTATGESNQPQHF
TGTGCCAGCAAAGGGACAGCGACGGGGGAGAGCAATCAGCCCCAGCATTTT
>-|14|TRBV7-3|-|TRBJ2-1
CASSLSGGYNEQFF
TGTGCCAGCAGCTTATCAGGAGGCTACAATGAGCAGTTCTTC
>once|17|TRBV19|-|TRBJ1-6
CASSIFSMSSYNSPLHF
TGTGCCAGTAGTATATTCTCGATGAGCTCCTATAATTCACCCCTCCACTTT
>-|15|TRBV4-2|TRBD2|TRBJ2-5
CASRPIGGGRETQYF
TGTGCCAGCAGACCAATCGGGGGGGGCCGTGAGACCCAGTACTTC
>-|15|TRBV6-5|-|TRBJ2-2
CASSYEASNTGELFF
TGTGCCAGCAGTTATGAGGCTTCGAACACCGGGGAGCTGTTTTTT
>-|15|TRBV7-3|TRBD1|TRBJ1-2
CASSLIAGGRYGYTF
TGTGCCAGCAGCCTTATTGCAGGGGGCCGGTATGGCTACACCTTC
>-|15|TRBV7-9|TRBD2|TRBJ2-7
CASSLKLAASYEQYF
TGTGCCAGCAGCTTAAAACTAGCGGCCTCCTACGAGCAGTACTTC
>-|15|TRBV4-3|-|TRBJ2-5
CASSQGGGTQETQYF
TGCGCCAGCAGCCAAGGGGGCGGCACACAAGAGACCCAGTACTTC
>-|19|TRBV6-4|TRBD1|TRBJ1-5
CASSDSGRGHFRSNQPQHF
TGTGCCAGCAGTGACTCGGGTAGGGGGCATTTTAGGAGCAATCAGCCCCAGCATTTT
>-|16|TRBV7-9|TRBD2|TRBJ2-2
CASSFPSQRGTGELFF
TGTGCCAGCAGCTTTCCGTCGCAGCGGGGCACCGGGGAGCTGTTTTTT
>-|14|TRBV11-1|-|TRBJ2-2
CASSNHRDTGELFF
TGTGCCAGCAGCAATCACAGGGACACCGGGGAGCTGTTTTTT
>-|17|TRBV4-3|TRBD2|TRBJ2-1
CASSRLLAGGPTNEQFF
TGCGCCAGCAGCCGGCTCCTAGCGGGGGGGCCTACAAATGAGCAGTTCTTC
>-|13|TRBV6-5|-|TRBJ1-2
CASSRSADRGYTF
TGTGCCAGCAGTCGGTCAGCGGATAGGGGCTACACCTTC